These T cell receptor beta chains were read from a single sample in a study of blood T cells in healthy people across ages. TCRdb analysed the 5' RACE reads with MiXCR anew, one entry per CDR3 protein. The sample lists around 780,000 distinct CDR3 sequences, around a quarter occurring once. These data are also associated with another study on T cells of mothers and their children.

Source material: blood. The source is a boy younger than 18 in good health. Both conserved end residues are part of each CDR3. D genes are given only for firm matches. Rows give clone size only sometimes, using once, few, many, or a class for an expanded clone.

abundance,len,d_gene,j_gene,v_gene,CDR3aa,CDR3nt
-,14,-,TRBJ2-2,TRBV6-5,CASSPSGNTGELFF,TGTGCCAGCAGTCCCTCGGGGAACACCGGGGAGCTGTTTTTT
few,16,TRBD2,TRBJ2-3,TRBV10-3,CAISVGLAGVTDTQYF,TGTGCCATCAGTGTTGGACTAGCGGGGGTCACAGATACGCAGTATTTT
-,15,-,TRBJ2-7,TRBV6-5,CASRNHSGTSYEQYF,TGTGCCAGCAGAAATCATTCTGGTACCTCCTACGAGCAGTACTTC
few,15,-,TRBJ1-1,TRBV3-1,CASSSTSGRGAEAFF,TGTGCCAGCAGCTCCACCAGCGGGCGGGGTGCTGAAGCTTTCTTT
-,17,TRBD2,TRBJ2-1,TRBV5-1,CASSSLPSGVRYNEQFF,TGCGCCAGCAGCTCCCTCCCAAGCGGGGTCCGCTACAATGAGCAGTTCTTC
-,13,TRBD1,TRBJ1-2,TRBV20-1,CSAADRGIYGYTF,TGCAGTGCAGCCGACAGGGGGATCTATGGCTACACCTTC
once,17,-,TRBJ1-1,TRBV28,CASTSQGLQRSPVEAFF,TGTGCCAGCACCTCTCAAGGACTACAGCGTAGCCCCGTCGAAGCTTTCTTT
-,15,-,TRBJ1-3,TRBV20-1,CSASTSSNSGNTIYF,TGCAGTGCTAGCACCAGCTCCAACTCTGGAAACACCATATATTTT
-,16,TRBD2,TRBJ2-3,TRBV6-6,CASSYSGTSGTDTQYF,TGTGCCAGCAGTTACTCTGGGACTAGCGGCACAGATACGCAGTATTTT
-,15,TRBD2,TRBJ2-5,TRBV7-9,CASSAKTSDQETQYF,TGTGCCAGCAGCGCGAAAACTAGCGACCAAGAGACCCAGTACTTC
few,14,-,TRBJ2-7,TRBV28,CASSWSGDAYEQYF,TGTGCCAGCAGTTGGTCGGGGGATGCCTACGAGCAGTACTTC
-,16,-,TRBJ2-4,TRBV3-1,CASSPGVGREENIQYF,TGTGCCAGCAGCCCCGGGGTTGGCAGGGAGGAAAACATTCAGTACTTC
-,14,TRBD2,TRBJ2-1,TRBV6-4,CASGTSGGANEQFF,TGTGCCAGCGGTACTAGCGGGGGGGCCAATGAGCAGTTCTTC
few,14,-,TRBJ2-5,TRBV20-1,CSARGTAIQETQYF,TGCAGTGCTAGAGGGACGGCGATTCAAGAGACCCAGTACTTC
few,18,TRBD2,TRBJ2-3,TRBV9,CASSVSGGVAGFTDTQYF,TGTGCCAGCAGCGTATCGGGCGGGGTAGCGGGGTTTACAGATACGCAGTATTTT